A single sample gave rise to the 28 T cell receptor beta chains below, sequenced in a study of cytomegalovirus exposure and HLA in healthy donors. Here immunoSEQ multiplex PCR was the method, and the copy in TCRdb shows in-frame clones only, minus some. This table has about 250,000 clones, about 88% appearing once. The sample taken for sequencing was PBMCs. All receptors come from a man aged 18 to 30 in good health and CMV-seropositive.

V gene TRBV7-6 combines with J gene TRBJ2-2; no reliable D call. Germline V gives CDR1 SGHVS, CDR2 FNYEAQ. V gave up 8 bases and J gave up 2 bases, with 12 bases separating them. This CDR3 has 14 residues. CDR3 sequence (DNA): TGTGCCAGCGGGCCTCATATCAACACCGGGGAGCTGTTTTTT. As protein: CASGPHINTGELFF.

V and J are TRBV7-7 and TRBJ1-3, with a tentative D call TRBD1 (6 bases). The V gene lost 0 bases and the J gene lost 1 base, with 10 bases spanning the gap. The CDR3 extends over 16 amino acids. Germline V lookup: CDR1 SSHAT, CDR2 FNYEAQ (reference sequence). CDR3 in amino acids: CASSLAGGRSGNTIYF. The CDR3 DNA sequence: TGTGCCAGCAGCTTAGCAGGGGGAAGGTCTGGAAACACCATATATTTT.

The rearrangement joins TRBV30 to TRBJ2-1; tentative D call: TRBD2 (6 bases). Germline values: CDR1 GTSNPN, CDR2 SVGIG (reference sequence). V was clipped by 1 base and J by 0 bases, with 7 bases between them. The CDR3 loop spans 14 amino acids. The CDR3 nucleotides read TGTGCCTGGAGTGACGGGAGCTCCTACAATGAGCAGTTCTTC. This codes for CAWSDGSSYNEQFF.

V is TRBV6-5 and J is TRBJ2-7; D is unresolved. Germline lookup yields CDR1 MNHEY and CDR2 SVGAGI. This CDR3 comprises 12 residues. V was pared by 6 bases and J by 5 bases, with 11 bases between. DNA of the CDR3: TGTGCCAGCAGATCCACCGTGCACGAGCAGTACTTC. Its translation is CASRSTVHEQYF.

This chain joins TRBV2 and TRBJ2-7, with TRBD1 as a possible D gene (6 bases). The germline V and J ends were trimmed by 6 bases and 6 bases, with 15 bases remaining between them. The CDR3 totals 13 residues. The germline gives CDR1 SNHLY, CDR2 FYNNEI. The CDR3 protein is CASRGQSRGEQYF. The CDR3 nucleotides read TGTGCCAGCAGAGGACAATCCAGGGGCGAGCAGTACTTC.

CDR3 amino acids: CASTPLDRFSGELFF. DNA for the CDR3: TGTGCCAGCACCCCTCTGGACAGGTTTAGCGGGGAGCTGTTTTTT. The chain combines TRBV28 with TRBJ2-2; 7 nucleotides match TRBD1. The CDR3 sequence is 15 residues long. CDR1 is MDHEN, CDR2 SYDVKM, per germline. Trimming cost V 7 bases and J 7 bases; bases outside gene matches: 12.

The chain joins TRBV7-9 to TRBJ2-2; 12 bases match TRBD2. The CDR3 runs 15 residues. Germline lookup yields CDR1 SEHNR and CDR2 FQNEAQ (reference sequence). After removal of 4 bases from V and 6 bases from J, the junction contained 3 bases not matched to a gene. The CDR3 nucleotides read TGTGCCAGCAGCTCCCTAGCGGGAGGGCCCGGGGAGCTGTTTTTT. This gives the protein CASSSLAGGPGELFF.

This rearrangement joins TRBV20-1 to TRBJ1-2, with 8 bases lining up with TRBD1. With 5 bases clipped from V and 12 bases from J, the junction kept 8 bases outside the gene matches. CDR3 size: 11 residues. The germline CDR1 and CDR2 sequences are DFQATT and SNEGSKA (reference sequence). The CDR3 sequence is CSALRTGLNTF. CDR3 bases: TGCAGTGCTCTACGGACAGGGTTGAACACCTTC.

The rearrangement joins TRBV6-1 to TRBJ1-1; D is ambiguous. The CDR3 sequence is 13 residues long. The germline V gene encodes CDR1 MNHNS and CDR2 SASEGT. V was pared by 7 bases and J by 0 bases, with 9 bases between. In nucleotides, the CDR3 is TGTGCCAGCAATGGACGGTTGAACACTGAAGCTTTCTTT. Translating gives CASNGRLNTEAFF.

This clone was recorded a few times. The chain recombines TRBV2 with TRBJ2-7; 7 positions match TRBD1. This CDR3 spans 15 amino acids. The germline V gene encodes CDR1 SNHLY and CDR2 FYNNEI. Trimming at V came to 7 bases and at J to 7 bases, leaving 16 bases not matched to a gene. The CDR3 loop is CASNRGQQLPGEQYF. The CDR3 DNA reads TGTGCCAGCAATAGGGGACAGCAACTCCCGGGGGAGCAGTACTTC.

The chain recombines TRBV11-2 with TRBJ2-1; 12 nucleotides agree with TRBD2. J was trimmed by 3 bases and V by 4 bases; bases with no gene match: 7. This CDR3 region has 17 residues. Germline CDR1 reads SGHAT; CDR2 reads FQNNGV. The DNA for the CDR3 is TGTGCCAGCAGCTCAAGACGGACTAGCGGGGACTACAATGAGCAGTTCTTC. Amino acids: CASSSRRTSGDYNEQFF.

The J gene is TRBJ1-5, the V gene TRBV27; D remains ambiguous. Per the germline V gene, CDR1 is MNHEY and CDR2 is SMNVEV (reference sequence). V dropped 1 base and J dropped 6 bases, with 7 bases sitting between them. There are 13 residues in the CDR3. The chain's CDR3 is CASSLLSTQPQHF. The CDR3, as DNA: TGTGCCAGCAGTTTATTATCGACTCAGCCCCAGCATTTT.

CDR3 sequence: CASSPGLPSGNTIYF. CDR3 bases: TGTGCCAGCAGCCCCGGCCTTCCCTCTGGAAACACCATATATTTT. The V and J genes are TRBV9 and TRBJ1-3; D gene ambiguous. Trimming removed 4 bases from V and 0 bases from J, with 11 bases in between. Germline lookup yields CDR1 SGDLS and CDR2 YYNGEE. This CDR3 is 15 amino acids long.

This rearrangement joins TRBV27 to TRBJ1-2; D not resolved. Germline V CDR1 and CDR2: MNHEY, SMNVEV (reference sequence). The CDR3 loop spans 14 amino acids. Trimming cost V 3 bases and J 4 bases, with 12 bases left between them. The CDR3 coding sequence is TGTGCCAGCAGTTTCTTTCCGGAAACCTATGGCTACACCTTC. Residues: CASSFFPETYGYTF.

CDR3 sequence reads: CASRAVNPGTEIRQYF. The CDR3 nucleotides read TGTGCCAGCAGGGCAGTAAATCCCGGAACAGAGATAAGGCAGTACTTC. The J gene is TRBJ2-7, the V gene TRBV2, with D uncertain. Between the trimmed V and J ends, which lost 6 bases and 9 bases, there was a span of 27 bases. Germline CDR1 is SNHLY and CDR2 is FYNNEI. The CDR3 is 16 amino acids.

The rearrangement joins TRBV10-1 to TRBJ2-3; D unresolved. The CDR3 runs to 17 residues. Germline V lookup: CDR1 WNHNN, CDR2 SYGVQD (reference sequence). Trimming shortened V by 11 bases and J by 5 bases, and 29 bases separated the two germline ends. The CDR3 is CAQQPPQETYGGDTQYF. CDR3 DNA sequence: TGCGCCCAACAACCCCCCCAGGAGACATATGGTGGAGATACGCAGTATTTT.

As regards this clone: This sample also contains other DNA sequences that code for the same CDR3. The V call is TRBV6-5, the J call TRBJ1-1, with D unclear. The CDR3 sequence is 15 residues long. Germline values: CDR1 MNHEY, CDR2 SVGAGI. V dropped 0 bases and J dropped 2 bases, with 10 bases sitting between them. CDR3 protein: CASSYSSGGNTEAFF. DNA of the CDR3: TGTGCCAGCAGTTACTCTTCAGGAGGAAACACTGAAGCTTTCTTT.

The chain carries TRBV28 and TRBJ1-2; D unresolved. V was trimmed by 0 bases and J by 7 bases, leaving 21 bases between them. The CDR3 runs 17 residues. CDR1 is MDHEN, CDR2 SYDVKM, per germline. CDR3 amino acids: CASSLWAGFGSEGGYTF. As DNA, the CDR3 is TGTGCCAGCAGTTTATGGGCAGGATTCGGGTCCGAGGGTGGCTACACCTTC.

For this clone: This same CDR3 is encoded by further DNA sequences in the sample. The rearrangement uses TRBV9 and TRBJ2-5; 9 nucleotides line up with TRBD1. V gave up 4 bases and J gave up 5 bases; unmatched junction bases: 6. Germline CDR1 is SGDLS and CDR2 is YYNGEE. The CDR3 totals 14 residues. The CDR3 loop reads CASSSRTGVETQYF. CDR3 sequence (DNA): TGTGCCAGCAGCTCAAGGACAGGGGTGGAGACCCAGTACTTC.

V usage is TRBV19 and J usage is TRBJ1-5; maybe TRBD1 (5 bases). The CDR3 length is 15 residues. V was cut by 7 bases and J by 6 bases, with 19 bases left in between. The germline gives CDR1 LNHDA, CDR2 SQIVND (reference sequence). The CDR3 loop reads CASTGGTEGFQPQHF. Here the CDR3 DNA reads TGTGCCAGTACTGGAGGGACGGAAGGATTTCAGCCCCAGCATTTT.

The chain uses TRBV5-1 and TRBJ1-1; D is perhaps TRBD1 (6 bases). V gave up 0 bases and J gave up 4 bases, with 16 bases separating them. The germline V gene encodes CDR1 SGHRS and CDR2 YFSETQ. There are 16 residues in the CDR3. The CDR3 DNA reads as TGCGCCAGCAGCTTGGCCTCGGGGGCGCGGATCACTGAAGCTTTCTTT. It specifies CASSLASGARITEAFF.

The V call is TRBV18, the J call TRBJ1-5, with D perhaps TRBD1 (5 bases). Germline values: CDR1 KGHSH, CDR2 LQKENI. With 8 bases removed from V and 6 bases from J, the gap between germline ends came to 17 bases. The CDR3 is 14 amino acids. Here the CDR3 DNA reads TGTGCCAGCACCGACGGGGGAGGAGGTCAGCCCCAGCATTTT. Protein sequence: CASTDGGGGQPQHF.

This clone showed up just once. V usage is TRBV18 and J usage is TRBJ2-1; 10 positions match TRBD2. Trimming took 4 bases from V and 4 from J; bases not matched to a gene: 10. CDR1 is KGHSH, CDR2 LQKENI, per germline. The CDR3 is made up of 17 amino acids. CDR3: CASSLSLAGVGYNEQFF. CDR3 bases: TGTGCCAGCTCACTTTCTCTAGCGGGAGTGGGTTACAATGAGCAGTTCTTC.

The chain is built from TRBV28 and TRBJ1-1; D may be TRBD1 (5 bases). This CDR3 contains 13 residues. Germline lookup yields CDR1 MDHEN and CDR2 SYDVKM. Trimming cost V 6 bases and J 3 bases, with 11 bases left between them. CDR3 residues: CASRKGIYTEAFF. The CDR3 region has the DNA TGTGCCAGCAGAAAGGGGATTTACACTGAAGCTTTCTTT.

V is TRBV29-1 and J is TRBJ2-5, with 11 bases lining up with TRBD2. Germline V gene sequence: CDR1 SQVTM, CDR2 ANQGSEA. V was clipped by 6 bases and J by 5 bases; unmatched bases: 5. There are 13 residues in the CDR3. CDR3 coding DNA: TGCAGCGTGCTACTAGCGGGAGTCGAGACCCAGTACTTC. It specifies CSVLLAGVETQYF.

This clone has only one observation. The chain employs TRBV10-3 and TRBJ2-7, with 8 bases fitting TRBD2. Germline CDR1 is ENHRY and CDR2 is SYGVKD. After removal of 10 bases from V and 3 bases from J, the junction contained 8 bases not matched to a gene. The CDR3 runs 13 residues. The CDR3 nucleotides are TGTGCCAGCCAGACTAGCGTGAACTACGAGCAGTACTTC. Amino acid sequence: CASQTSVNYEQYF.

V usage is TRBV27 and J usage is TRBJ1-3; 7 bases line up with TRBD1. Trimming at V came to 5 bases and at J to 1 base, leaving 8 bases not matched to a gene. The CDR3 loop spans 16 amino acids. Germline-derived CDR1 and CDR2 are MNHEY and SMNVEV (reference sequence). CDR3 nucleotides: TGTGCCAGCAGTCCCCAGGGGGGATCGTCTGGAAACACCATATATTTT. This gives the protein CASSPQGGSSGNTIYF.

This clone was counted a single time. The chain recombines TRBV5-1 with TRBJ2-1; D is undetermined. Germline V gives CDR1 SGHRS, CDR2 YFSETQ. The length of the CDR3 is 16 residues. V lost 1 base, J lost 7 bases, and 18 bases lay in between. The CDR3 DNA follows: TGCGCCAGCAGCTTGATGTCTTCTACGGCGAGGAATGAGCAGTTCTTC. It specifies CASSLMSSTARNEQFF.